This T cell receptor beta chain was retrieved from a study of OX40 agonist ivuxolimab in advanced cancers. Overall study: Past anti-PD-1, anti-PD-L1 or anti-CTLA-4 therapy was accepted, and 40% had received some. Three individuals attained partial responses, comprising one hepatocellular carcinoma case and two cutaneous melanoma cases.

TCRdb's copy holds only in-frame clones and misses some; the assay was immunoSEQ multiplex PCR. The table lists about 75,000 clones, about 88% of them singletons. The sequence was obtained from an adult with an advanced solid tumor such as melanoma, head and neck, liver or kidney cancer. This specimen was CD4+ or CD8+ T cells sorted from blood, taken in a trial of the OX40 agonist ivuxolimab.

The CDR3 DNA follows: TGTGCCAGCAGCTTAGCGCAGGCGGGGGCCAACGTCCTGACTTTC. This sequence encodes CASSLAQAGANVLTF. The chain is built from TRBV7-9 and TRBJ2-6; the D is unclear. Trimming cost V 0 bases and J 4 bases, with 7 bases left between them. Germline-derived CDR1 and CDR2 are SEHNR and FQNEAQ (reference sequence). This CDR3 has 15 residues.